Each of the 17 T cell receptor beta chains below was sequenced from the same sample in a study of T cell responses to AZD1222 COVID-19 vaccine. The assay was immunoSEQ multiplex PCR, and TCRdb's table has in-frame clones only and misses some. Among around 84,000 clones listed, approximately 83% were seen once. Source: peripheral blood, taken 28 days after the second AZD1222 dose. These receptor sequences come from an adult who received the AZD1222 COVID-19 vaccine.

This sequence joins TRBV6-1 and TRBJ1-2; D gene ambiguous. The length of the CDR3 is 17 residues. Trimming shortened V by 4 bases and J by 8 bases, and 26 bases separated the two germline ends. Germline CDR1 and CDR2: MNHNS and SASEGT. The CDR3 region has the DNA TGTGCCAGCAGTGTTCGGTGGGAGGGTCTGCGTTCGAGGGGCTACACCTTC. This translates into CASSVRWEGLRSRGYTF.

The V call is TRBV4-1, the J call TRBJ1-5; 8 nucleotides line up with TRBD1. The ends lost 0 bases at V and 4 bases at J; junction bases unmatched: 8. Germline CDR1 MGHRA, CDR2 YSYEKL. There are 17 residues in the CDR3. The CDR3 reads CASSQEGVRGLNQPQHF. The CDR3 coding sequence is TGCGCCAGCAGCCAAGAAGGCGTCAGGGGGCTTAATCAGCCCCAGCATTTT.

The genes are TRBV28 and TRBJ2-2, with 12 nucleotides matching TRBD1. The germline gives CDR1 MDHEN, CDR2 SYDVKM. V was clipped by 6 bases and J by 3 bases; unmatched bases: 11. This CDR3 is 18 amino acids long. CDR3 nucleotides: TGTGCCAGCAGATCCCCGGGACAGGGGGCGCCATACACCGGGGAGCTGTTTTTT. It codes for CASRSPGQGAPYTGELFF.

The chain recombines TRBV28 with TRBJ1-5; D remains ambiguous. CDR1 is MDHEN, CDR2 SYDVKM, per germline. V lost 7 bases and J lost 5, with 12 bases in between. The CDR3 has 13 amino acids. The CDR3 here is CASTRVSHQPQHF. The CDR3 nucleotides are TGTGCCAGCACCCGGGTGAGCCATCAGCCCCAGCATTTT. The full variable domain, completed using reference TRBV28 and TRBJ1-5, is DVKVTQSSRYLVKRTGEKVFLECVQDMDHENMFWYRQDPGLGLRLIYFSYDVKMKEKGDIPEGYSVSREKKERFSLILESASTNQTSMYLCASTRVSHQPQHFGDGTRLSIL.

The V and J genes are TRBV25-1 and TRBJ1-2; TRBD1 matches 8 bases. This CDR3 comprises 14 residues. The V segment lost 4 bases and the J segment 5 bases; nucleotides outside the gene matches: 6. Per the germline V gene, CDR1 is MGHDK and CDR2 is SYGVNS. CDR3 amino acids: CASSGLTGVYGYTF. The CDR3 coding sequence is TGTGCCAGCAGTGGCCTGACAGGGGTATATGGCTACACCTTC.

This chain joins TRBV5-6 and TRBJ2-3; 9 positions agree with TRBD2. Germline CDR1 reads SGHDT; CDR2 reads YYEEEE. The trim removed 0 bases at V and 2 bases at J, leaving 7 bases unmatched. The CDR3 has 17 residues. This chain's CDR3 is CASSLGLAGTDTDTQYF. In DNA, the CDR3 is TGTGCCAGCAGCTTGGGGCTAGCGGGGACCGACACAGATACGCAGTATTTT.

The chain carries TRBV28 and TRBJ2-5; TRBD1 aligns across 12 bases. The CDR3 has 16 residues. V lost 3 bases and J lost 7; bases outside the gene matches: 9. Per the germline V gene, CDR1 is MDHEN and CDR2 is SYDVKM. Here the CDR3 DNA reads TGTGCCAGCAGTTTCCTCCGGGACAGGGGGCGAGGGACCCAGTACTTC. It yields the protein CASSFLRDRGRGTQYF.

The chain is built from TRBV28 and TRBJ2-7; a possible D gene is TRBD2 (5 bases). The V gene's germline CDR1 is MDHEN and CDR2 SYDVKM. The length of the CDR3 is 12 residues. The germline V and J ends were trimmed by 1 base and 5 bases, with 6 bases remaining between them. CDR3 DNA: TGTGCCAGCAGTTTATTGAGGGACGAGCAGTACTTC. This gives the protein CASSLLRDEQYF.

The chain recombines TRBV28 with TRBJ2-7; unclear D gene. The CDR3 is 12 residues long. With 6 bases removed from V and 5 bases from J, the gap between germline ends came to 11 bases. The germline gives CDR1 MDHEN, CDR2 SYDVKM. In nucleotides, the CDR3 is TGTGCCAGCAGCCGTACGGGCGACGAGCAGTACTTC. It codes for CASSRTGDEQYF. Full variable domain (rest looked up from reference TRBV28 and TRBJ2-7): DVKVTQSSRYLVKRTGEKVFLECVQDMDHENMFWYRQDPGLGLRLIYFSYDVKMKEKGDIPEGYSVSREKKERFSLILESASTNQTSMYLCASSRTGDEQYFGPGTRLTVT.

The V call is TRBV6-1, the J call TRBJ2-7; TRBD2 agrees at 7 bases. From germline, CDR1 is MNHNS and CDR2 SASEGT. The CDR3 runs 14 residues. With V trimmed by 1 base and J by 4 bases, 4 bases remained unmatched. The CDR3 DNA sequence: TGTGCCAGCAGTGAAGGCGGGGGTTTGTACGAGCAGTACTTC. The encoded protein is CASSEGGGLYEQYF.

The rearrangement uses TRBV15 and TRBJ2-1, with D perhaps matching TRBD2 (6 bases). CDR1 and CDR2 (germline): LNHNV, YYDKDF (reference sequence). The CDR3 contains 12 residues. Between the trimmed V and J ends, which lost 1 base and 8 bases, there was a span of 6 bases. The CDR3 loop is CATSRGLDEQFF. CDR3 in DNA: TGTGCCACCAGCAGAGGACTAGATGAGCAGTTCTTC.

This clone was detected only a few times. V usage is TRBV29-1 and J usage is TRBJ1-5, with 8 positions matching TRBD1. The CDR3 extends over 14 amino acids. Germline CDR1 is SQVTM and CDR2 is ANQGSEA. J gave up 5 bases and V 1 base, and 4 bases lay outside the gene matches. This CDR3 is CSVEVGQGYQPQHF. Here the CDR3 DNA reads TGCAGCGTTGAAGTAGGACAGGGATATCAGCCCCAGCATTTT.

The chain uses TRBV15 and TRBJ1-6; D is unclear. Germline CDR1 reads LNHNV; CDR2 reads YYDKDF (reference sequence). The CDR3 length is 12 residues. Trimming removed 9 bases at V and 8 bases at J, with 11 bases between. CDR3 loop: CATRTGYSPLHF. Here the CDR3 DNA reads TGTGCCACAAGGACGGGATATTCACCCCTCCACTTT. The whole variable domain, remainder taken from reference TRBV15 and TRBJ1-6, is DAMVIQNPRYQVTQFGKPVTLSCSQTLNHNVMYWYQQKSSQAPKLLFHYYDKDFNNEADTPDNFQSRRPNTSFCFLDIRSPGLGDTAMYLCATRTGYSPLHFGNGTRLTVT.

The rearrangement joins TRBV7-6 to TRBJ2-5; 8 nucleotides agree with TRBD1. The CDR3 has 18 amino acids. The V gene end was trimmed by 5 bases and the J gene end by 5 bases; junction bases not matched to a gene: 19. Germline-derived CDR1 and CDR2 are SGHVS and FNYEAQ. For the CDR3, the DNA is TGTGCCAGCAGCCTTAGTGTCAGGACAGGGCCTTTTGGGGAGACCCAGTACTTC. Its protein is CASSLSVRTGPFGETQYF.

Only a few counts were recorded for this clone. CDR3 protein: CAVRDGGFNTGELFF. For the CDR3, the DNA is TGTGCCGTAAGGGACGGCGGATTCAACACCGGGGAGCTGTTTTTT. This sequence joins TRBV6-5 and TRBJ2-2; D may match TRBD1 or TRBD2 (5 bases each). The V and J ends lost 11 bases and 2 bases respectively, with 18 bases between them. There are 15 residues in the CDR3. Per the germline V gene, CDR1 is MNHEY and CDR2 is SVGAGI.

This clone is termed medium-sized (0.01 to 0.1%). The V gene is TRBV19, the J gene TRBJ1-1; 10 bases line up with TRBD1. The junction had 4 bases not matched to a gene; V was cut back by 3 bases and J by 3 bases. This CDR3 has 15 residues. Germline CDR1 LNHDA, CDR2 SQIVND (reference sequence). In DNA, the CDR3 is TGTGCCAGTAGTATTTGGACAGGGGGGGACACTGAAGCTTTCTTT. Protein: CASSIWTGGDTEAFF.

J is TRBJ2-2 and V is TRBV30, with a possible D match to TRBD1 (5 bases). CDR1 and CDR2 (germline): GTSNPN, SVGIG (reference sequence). V dropped 3 bases and J dropped 3 bases, with 8 bases sitting between them. This CDR3 region has 13 residues. CDR3 nucleotide sequence: TGTGCCTGGAGGGTACAGGACACCGGGGAGCTGTTTTTT. This gives the protein CAWRVQDTGELFF.